A single sample is the source of the 18 T cell receptor beta chains below, sequenced in a study of OX40 agonist ivuxolimab in advanced cancers. Method: immunoSEQ multiplex PCR; TCRdb's copy keeps in-frame clones and lacks some. The table lists under 100,000 clones, over 70% of them singletons, with roughly 4.5% in the top ten. Sequencing used CD4+ or CD8+ T cells sorted from blood, obtained in a trial of the OX40 agonist ivuxolimab. Receptors were obtained from an adult with an advanced solid tumor such as melanoma, head and neck, liver or kidney cancer.

The V call is TRBV7-2, the J call TRBJ2-7; TRBD1 agrees at 7 bases. In germline, CDR1 is SGHTA, CDR2 FQGNSA. J was trimmed by 6 bases and V by 5 bases; bases with no gene match: 10. The CDR3 is made up of 14 amino acids. The CDR3 spells CASSPTGWNSEQYF. The CDR3, as DNA: TGTGCCAGCAGCCCGACAGGGTGGAATTCCGAGCAGTACTTC.

V usage is TRBV9 and J usage is TRBJ2-7; possibly TRBD2 for D (6 bases). This CDR3 has 14 amino acids. CDR1 is SGDLS and CDR2 is YYNGEE in the germline V gene. V was clipped by 3 bases and J by 9 bases, with 19 bases between them. CDR3 loop: CASSAGGLDRRQYF. Here the CDR3 DNA reads TGTGCCAGCAGCGCCGGGGGTCTCGATCGGCGGCAGTACTTC.

CDR3 in amino acids: CASSLYGSRTGELFF. As DNA, the CDR3 is TGCGCCAGCAGCTTGTACGGATCACGGACCGGGGAGCTGTTTTTT. The J gene is TRBJ2-2, the V gene TRBV5-1; unclear D gene. V lost 1 base, J lost 5 bases, and 12 bases lay in between. Germline V gene data show CDR1 as SGHRS and CDR2 as YFSETQ. The CDR3 extends over 15 amino acids.

This chain links TRBV6-5 with TRBJ1-2, with D uncertain. The germline V and J ends were trimmed by 3 bases and 2 bases, with 7 bases remaining between them. Germline values: CDR1 MNHEY, CDR2 SVGAGI. The length of the CDR3 is 13 residues. The CDR3 sequence: CASSYRQNYGYTF. The CDR3, as DNA: TGTGCCAGCAGTTATCGGCAAAACTATGGCTACACCTTC.

This chain links TRBV2 with TRBJ1-1, with D perhaps TRBD1 (6 bases). Per the germline V gene, CDR1 is SNHLY and CDR2 is FYNNEI. The CDR3 covers 19 residues. With 8 bases removed from V and 1 base from J, the gap between germline ends came to 29 bases. The CDR3 loop is CASGIFPRGEVMKNTEAFF. DNA of the CDR3: TGTGCCAGCGGAATTTTCCCCAGGGGAGAGGTCATGAAGAACACTGAAGCTTTCTTT.

This chain joins TRBV14 and TRBJ1-5, with D maybe TRBD1 (5 bases). V lost 1 base and J 2 bases, leaving 12 bases between the germline ends. There are 16 residues in the CDR3. CDR1 and CDR2 from the germline V gene are SGHDN and FVKESK. CDR3 in amino acids: CASSQGGGFGNQPQHF. The CDR3 coding sequence is TGTGCCAGCAGCCAAGGGGGGGGATTTGGCAATCAGCCCCAGCATTTT.

In this sample, this clone turned up once. The rearrangement joins TRBV6-1 to TRBJ1-1; D might be TRBD1 (6 bases). V was clipped by 7 bases and J by 3 bases, with 18 bases between them. The CDR3 has 15 amino acids. The germline V gene has CDR1 MNHNS and CDR2 SASEGT. CDR3 nucleotides: TGTGCCAGCAACCTACTACAGGGAGGTGACACTGAAGCTTTCTTT. This sequence encodes CASNLLQGGDTEAFF.

The V gene is TRBV6-5, the J gene TRBJ1-1; tentatively, D is TRBD1 (5 bases). The germline V gene encodes CDR1 MNHEY and CDR2 SVGAGI. With 3 bases removed from V and 1 base from J, the gap between germline ends came to 9 bases. The CDR3 is 14 amino acids. CDR3 bases: TGTGCCAGCAGTTATTTACAGGAGAACACTGAAGCTTTCTTT. Translation: CASSYLQENTEAFF.

The chain joins TRBV13 to TRBJ2-7; the D gene could be TRBD1 or TRBD2 (6 bases each). Germline V lookup: CDR1 PRHDT, CDR2 FYEKMQ (reference sequence). CDR3 length: 15 amino acids. Trimming removed 2 bases at V and 3 bases at J, with 14 bases between. Here the CDR3 DNA reads TGTGCCAGCAGCTTATCCCCGGGGGCTAGCTACGAGCAGTACTTC. This sequence encodes CASSLSPGASYEQYF.

The V call is TRBV5-4, the J call TRBJ2-7; D gene ambiguous. The CDR3 is made up of 14 amino acids. V was cut by 0 bases and J by 0 bases, with 7 bases left in between. CDR1 is SGHNT and CDR2 is YYREEE in the germline V gene (reference sequence). The CDR3 nucleotides read TGTGCCAGCAGCTTGGACGGAAGCTCCTACGAGCAGTACTTC. Protein product: CASSLDGSSYEQYF.

The genes are TRBV5-1 and TRBJ1-1; TRBD1 aligns across 8 bases. The CDR3 is 14 amino acids. Germline CDR1 SGHRS, CDR2 YFSETQ. After removal of 3 bases from V and 7 bases from J, the junction contained 8 bases not matched to a gene. The CDR3 is CASSWRTGLREAFF. The CDR3 DNA follows: TGCGCCAGCAGCTGGAGGACAGGGCTTCGTGAAGCTTTCTTT.

The chain uses TRBV19 and TRBJ1-1; D gene uncertain. The CDR3 covers 12 residues. Germline V gene data show CDR1 as LNHDA and CDR2 as SQIVND (reference sequence). V gave up 6 bases and J gave up 3 bases, with 8 bases separating them. CDR3 nucleotide sequence: TGTGCCAGTAGCCCAGAGTACACTGAAGCTTTCTTT. Translated, it gives CASSPEYTEAFF.

This sequence joins TRBV6-6 and TRBJ1-2; no firm D call. There are 12 residues in the CDR3. The germline V and J ends were trimmed by 5 bases and 4 bases, with 8 bases remaining between them. Germline assignment: CDR1 MNHNY and CDR2 SVGAGI (reference sequence). CDR3 nucleotide sequence: TGTGCCAGCAGTCTTACGTCCTATGGCTACACCTTC. It translates to CASSLTSYGYTF.

The V gene is TRBV7-2, the J gene TRBJ2-1; 10 bases align to TRBD2. Germline trimming cut 1 base from V and 8 bases from J; bases unmatched to any gene: 8. The CDR3 is 16 residues long. Germline V gives CDR1 SGHTA, CDR2 FQGNSA. The CDR3 region is CASSLVAGGRFDEQFF. Written as DNA, the CDR3 is TGTGCCAGCAGCTTAGTAGCGGGAGGTCGCTTCGATGAGCAGTTCTTC.

The chain joins TRBV11-1 to TRBJ1-1; 10 bases match TRBD1. Trimming removed 1 base from V and 5 bases from J; junction bases left unmatched: 13. CDR3 size: 18 residues. Looked up from germline, CDR1 is SGHAT and CDR2 is FQDESV (reference sequence). Written as DNA, the CDR3 is TGTGCCAGCAGCTTAGGCACCTGGGACAGGGGTCGAAGTACTGAAGCTTTCTTT. Its translation: CASSLGTWDRGRSTEAFF.

The chain links TRBV7-6 to TRBJ2-3; 11 positions match TRBD2. Trimming took 7 bases from V and 1 from J; bases not matched to a gene: 7. This CDR3 comprises 16 residues. The germline V gene encodes CDR1 SGHVS and CDR2 FNYEAQ. The CDR3 DNA follows: TGTGCCAGCACCCCACTAGCGGGGGCCCGCACAGATACGCAGTATTTT. Its translation is CASTPLAGARTDTQYF.

This clone was counted a few times. The J gene is TRBJ2-3, the V gene TRBV27, with D possibly matching TRBD1 (6 bases). V was pared by 3 bases and J by 4 bases, with 8 bases between. Germline CDR1 and CDR2: MNHEY and SMNVEV (reference sequence). This CDR3 region has 13 residues. Here the CDR3 reads CASSFAGADTQYF. The CDR3 DNA reads TGTGCCAGCAGTTTTGCAGGGGCAGATACGCAGTATTTT.

This chain uses TRBV5-4 with TRBJ2-7, with no clear D. The germline V and J ends were trimmed by 3 bases and 0 bases, with 10 bases remaining between them. Germline CDR1 reads SGHNT; CDR2 reads YYREEE (reference sequence). The CDR3 is 14 residues long. The CDR3 loop is CASSSRYPSYEQYF. Written as DNA, the CDR3 is TGTGCCAGCAGCTCCCGGTACCCCTCCTACGAGCAGTACTTC.